This TCR beta chain was recorded in a study of response to subunit inactivated influenza vaccine. The CDR3 length is 15 residues. V gave up 7 bases and J gave up 3 bases; unmatched junction bases: 12. From germline, CDR1 is SNHLY and CDR2 FYNNEI. Via MiXCR, TCRdb re-called the RT-PCR reads, giving one row per CDR3 protein. The sample shows around 530,000 distinct CDR3 sequences, 10% to 15% of them seen only once. The material sequenced was PBMCs from blood, taken on the day of vaccination. This chain links TRBV2 with TRBJ2-7, with TRBD1 matching 7 bases. The sequence was obtained from a middle-aged man who received an inactivated influenza vaccine. Here the CDR3 reads CASKQGPGDSYEQYF. CDR3 DNA: TGTGCCAGCAAACAAGGACCCGGGGACAGCTACGAGCAGTACTTC.